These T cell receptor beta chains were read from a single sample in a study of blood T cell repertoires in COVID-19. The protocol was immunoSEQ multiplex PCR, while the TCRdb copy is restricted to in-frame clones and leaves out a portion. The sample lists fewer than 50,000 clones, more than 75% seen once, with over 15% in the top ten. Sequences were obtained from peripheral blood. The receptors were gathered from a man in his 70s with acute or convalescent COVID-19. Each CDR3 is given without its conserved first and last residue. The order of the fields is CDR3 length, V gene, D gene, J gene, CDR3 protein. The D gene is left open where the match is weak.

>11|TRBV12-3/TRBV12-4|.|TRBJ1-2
ASSFRGNYGYT
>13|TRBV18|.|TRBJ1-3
ASSPVDRSGNTIY
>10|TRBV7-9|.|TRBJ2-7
ASSFGQYEQY
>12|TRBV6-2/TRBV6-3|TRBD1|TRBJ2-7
ASSPGTGPYEQY
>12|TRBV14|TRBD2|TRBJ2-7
ASSRTSGGYEQY
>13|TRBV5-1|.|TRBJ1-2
ASSLDREKLYGYT
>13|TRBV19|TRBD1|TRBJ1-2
ASSTSGQRNYGYT
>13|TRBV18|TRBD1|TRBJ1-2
ASSQGTGTGVGYT
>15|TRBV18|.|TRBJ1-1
ASSPRSSGQRNTEAF
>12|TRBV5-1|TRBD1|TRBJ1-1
ASSRGQENTEAF
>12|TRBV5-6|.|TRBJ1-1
ASSLSSGNTEAF
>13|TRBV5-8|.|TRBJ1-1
ASSLEGSLNTEAF
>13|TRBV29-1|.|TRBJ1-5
SVELAGGTNQPQH
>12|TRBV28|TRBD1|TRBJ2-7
ASSSGQLPYEQY
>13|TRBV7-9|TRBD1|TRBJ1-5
ASSHRGTGNQPQH
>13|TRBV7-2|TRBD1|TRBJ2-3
ASSQDRSGTDTQY
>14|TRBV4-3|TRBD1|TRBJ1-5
ASSQERTGGLGAQH
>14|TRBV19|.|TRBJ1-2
ASSGVGGRAYYGYT
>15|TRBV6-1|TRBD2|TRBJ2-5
ASSDGLLAGVQETQY
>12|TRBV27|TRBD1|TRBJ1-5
ASSSTGNNQPQH
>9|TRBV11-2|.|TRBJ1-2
ASSPGSGYT
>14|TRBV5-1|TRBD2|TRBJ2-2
ASSLGSGADTGELF
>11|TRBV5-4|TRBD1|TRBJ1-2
ASSLQGNYGYT
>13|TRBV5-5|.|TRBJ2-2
ASSLGWQNTGELF
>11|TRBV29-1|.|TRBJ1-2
SVGAGTNYGYT
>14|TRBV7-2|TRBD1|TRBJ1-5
ASSLVDREGNQPQH
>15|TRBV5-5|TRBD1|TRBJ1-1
ASSLGRDRGLNTEAF
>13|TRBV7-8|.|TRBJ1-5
ASSLGAGQRQPQH
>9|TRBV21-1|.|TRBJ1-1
AKQSGHEAF
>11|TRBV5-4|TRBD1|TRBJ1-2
ASSRDRVGGYT
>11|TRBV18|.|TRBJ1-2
ASRIDSDYGYT
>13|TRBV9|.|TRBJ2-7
ASSEGDASHYEQY
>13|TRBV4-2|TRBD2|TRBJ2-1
ASSQESSGHNEQF
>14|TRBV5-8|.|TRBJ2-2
ASSLLTGPNTGELF
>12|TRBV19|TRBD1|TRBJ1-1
ASSIDSTGDEAF
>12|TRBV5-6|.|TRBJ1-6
ASSLRGKYSPLH
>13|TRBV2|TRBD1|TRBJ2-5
ASSAQGAIRETQY